This T cell receptor (beta chain) comes out of a study of blood T cell repertoires in COVID-19. Whole-study context: Collection of acute and convalescent COVID-19 samples took place in the United States, Italy and Spain.

Participant age was about 18 to 89 years, and participants resided in around 24 US areas. Membership in each cohort depended on participant-reported clinical history. Under the authors' procedure: Amplified reference gene primers provided the basis for estimating nucleated cell counts. The table came from immunoSEQ multiplex PCR; TCRdb's copy has only in-frame clones and leaves some out. V, J and clone size reflect that table, while D and trimming were determined from the DNA. The sample has 260,000 or so clones, approximately 90% seen once. This CDR3 comprises 14 residues. Per germline, CDR1 SGHTA and CDR2 FQGNSA. V lost 0 bases, J lost 4 bases, and 9 bases lay in between.

Sequencing was carried out using PBMCs or T cells enriched from blood (not recorded which). This chain links TRBV7-2 with TRBJ1-2; the D gene is possibly TRBD1 (6 bases). This receptor was taken from a woman in her thirties or forties with acute COVID-19. The CDR3 loop reads CASSLAADSYGYTF. CDR3 nucleotide sequence: TGTGCCAGCAGCTTAGCAGCGGACAGCTATGGCTACACCTTC.